Below, 7 T cell receptor beta chains from the same sample are listed, as sequenced in a study of blood T cell repertoires in COVID-19. The protocol was immunoSEQ multiplex PCR, while the TCRdb copy is restricted to in-frame clones and leaves out a portion. The sample consists of some 180,000 clones, about 80% of them appearing once. Sequencing input: PBMCs or T cells enriched from blood (not recorded which). Receptors originate from a man aged 60-69 years who had been exposed to COVID-19.

The V call is TRBV28, the J call TRBJ1-4; D perhaps matches TRBD1 (5 bases). There are 13 residues in the CDR3. The V gene lost 4 bases and the J gene lost 8 bases, with 11 bases spanning the gap. Germline CDR1 and CDR2: MDHEN and SYDVKM. CDR3 coding DNA: TGTGCCAGCAGTTCGGGGGTACAAGAAAAACTGTTTTTT. Protein product: CASSSGVQEKLFF.

The rearrangement joins TRBV4-2 to TRBJ2-3, with 9 nucleotides matching TRBD1. V was clipped by 4 bases and J by 1 base; unmatched bases: 9. CDR1 is LGHNA, CDR2 YNFKEQ, per germline. The CDR3 loop spans 17 amino acids. The CDR3 is CASSLGGTGSRTDTQYF. CDR3 sequence (DNA): TGTGCCAGCAGCCTAGGCGGGACAGGGTCCCGCACAGATACGCAGTATTTT.

This CDR3 is CASSQPAGADLAFF. CDR3 DNA: TGCGCCAGCAGTCAACCAGCGGGGGCGGACTTGGCGTTCTTC. The chain joins TRBV23-1 to TRBJ2-1; 8 bases align to TRBD2. TRBV23-1 is an ORF, with its function uncertain. The V gene end was trimmed by 2 bases and the J gene end by 15 bases; junction bases not matched to a gene: 12. This CDR3 contains 14 residues.

CDR3 region: CASSPTGGPSYNEQFF. CDR3 sequence (DNA): TGTGCCAGCAGCCCAACAGGGGGGCCGTCCTACAATGAGCAGTTCTTC. The chain couples TRBV9 to TRBJ2-1; 8 positions agree with TRBD1. This CDR3 has 16 amino acids. V shed 4 bases, J shed 1 base, and the junction held 7 bases outside the gene matches. CDR1 SGDLS and CDR2 YYNGEE come from the germline V gene.

This sequence joins TRBV7-2 and TRBJ1-1; TRBD1 aligns across 7 bases. V gave up 6 bases and J gave up 0 bases; unmatched junction bases: 7. There are 15 residues in the CDR3. Germline loops: CDR1 SGHTA, CDR2 FQGNSA. The CDR3 here is CASSKGQLLNTEAFF. The CDR3 region has the DNA TGTGCCAGCAGTAAGGGACAGCTCTTGAACACTGAAGCTTTCTTT.

The rearrangement uses TRBV27 and TRBJ1-2, with D hard to call. V shed 6 bases and J shed 7 bases, with 18 bases lying between them. This CDR3 comprises 14 residues. Germline assignment: CDR1 MNHEY and CDR2 SMNVEV (reference sequence). The CDR3 nucleotides read TGTGCCAGCAGCGACTCGGACTTGTGGGGTGGCTACACCTTC. Its translation is CASSDSDLWGGYTF.

The V gene is TRBV3-1 (or the pseudogene TRBV3-2), the J gene TRBJ2-1; tentative D call: TRBD2 (5 bases). Germline-derived CDR1 and CDR2 are LGHDT and YNNKEL (reference sequence). V was cut by 1 base and J by 0 bases, with 7 bases left in between. The CDR3 contains 15 residues. In DNA, the CDR3 is TGTGCCAGCAGCCAAGGTGGGAGCTCCTACAATGAGCAGTTCTTC. The encoded protein is CASSQGGSSYNEQFF.